The 17 T cell receptor beta chains in this list originate from one sample, sequenced in a study of OX40 agonist ivuxolimab in advanced cancers. The method was immunoSEQ multiplex PCR; TCRdb's version includes in-frame clones alone and lacks a portion of them. The repertoire holds roughly 56,000 clones, with roughly 82% as singletons. Material: CD4+ or CD8+ T cells sorted from blood, obtained in a trial of the OX40 agonist ivuxolimab. The receptors were gathered from an adult with an advanced solid tumor such as melanoma, head and neck, liver or kidney cancer.

The chain couples TRBV11-1 to TRBJ1-1, with D possibly TRBD1 on 5 matching bases. The CDR3 sequence is 14 residues long. V lost 5 bases, J lost 1 base, and 11 bases lay in between. Germline CDR1 is SGHAT and CDR2 is FQDESV (reference sequence). This chain's CDR3 is CASSLYQGNTEAFF. For the CDR3, the DNA is TGTGCCAGCAGCCTCTACCAGGGGAACACTGAAGCTTTCTTT.

V usage is TRBV5-4 and J usage is TRBJ2-2; 12 bases match TRBD2. V was clipped by 4 bases and J by 5 bases; unmatched bases: 3. This CDR3 has 15 residues. CDR1 SGHNT and CDR2 YYREEE come from the germline V gene (reference sequence). In nucleotides, the CDR3 is TGTGCCAGCAGCAGACTAGCGGGAGATACCGGGGAGCTGTTTTTT. Translating gives CASSRLAGDTGELFF.

The gene calls are TRBV28 and TRBJ2-1, with 8 nucleotides matching TRBD2. The CDR3 is 15 amino acids. CDR1 and CDR2 from the germline V gene are MDHEN and SYDVKM. V shed 6 bases and J 0 bases; nucleotides not matched to a gene: 4. The CDR3 coding sequence is TGTGCCAGCAGGCCAAGCGGGAGCTCCTACAATGAGCAGTTCTTC. Translated: CASRPSGSSYNEQFF.

This sequence joins TRBV7-2 and TRBJ1-2; 7 bases map to TRBD1. The CDR3 consists of 14 residues. Germline V gives CDR1 SGHTA, CDR2 FQGNSA. J gave up 4 bases and V 4 bases, and 6 bases lay outside the gene matches. This CDR3 is CASSSGQAAYGYTF. The CDR3 DNA reads as TGTGCCAGCAGCTCAGGACAGGCGGCCTATGGCTACACCTTC.

V usage is TRBV19 and J usage is TRBJ1-3; the D gene is possibly TRBD1 (5 bases). The CDR3 totals 14 residues. Trimming stripped 5 bases from V and 10 bases from J, with 18 bases between. The germline V gene encodes CDR1 LNHDA and CDR2 SQIVND (reference sequence). The CDR3 DNA reads TGTGCCAGTAGTCCGGGGCCGGAGGCCAAGACCATATATTTT. As protein: CASSPGPEAKTIYF.

For this clone: This may come from a read error, since a much larger clone is one base off. Other DNA sequences in the same sample also yield this CDR3. The chain combines TRBV5-4 with TRBJ2-7; 10 nucleotides line up with TRBD2. The CDR3 covers 18 residues. Trimming removed 4 bases from V and 2 bases from J; junction bases left unmatched: 15. Per germline, CDR1 SGHNT and CDR2 YYREEE (reference sequence). The CDR3 region is CASSQERASGGYTYEQYF. The CDR3 DNA follows: TGTGCCAGCAGCCAAGAGCGGGCTAGCGGGGGCTATACCTACGAGCAGTACTTC.

V usage is TRBV5-1 and J usage is TRBJ1-5; D not certain. Germline V gene data show CDR1 as SGHRS and CDR2 as YFSETQ. V lost 3 bases and J lost 3, with 7 bases in between. This CDR3 is built from 13 residues. CDR3 DNA: TGCGCCAGCAGCTCTGACACCAATCAGCCCCAGCATTTT. Translation gives CASSSDTNQPQHF.

This clone was found a few times. The chain joins TRBV5-4 to TRBJ1-2; D uncertain. V gave up 4 bases and J gave up 0 bases, with 13 bases separating them. The CDR3 covers 15 residues. Germline CDR1 and CDR2: SGHNT and YYREEE (reference sequence). The CDR3 sequence is CASSHLRQTNYGYTF. The CDR3 bases are TGTGCCAGCAGCCACCTCCGGCAGACTAACTATGGCTACACCTTC. The whole variable domain, filled in from reference TRBV5-4 and TRBJ1-2, reads ETGVTQSPTHLIKTRGQQVTLRCSSQSGHNTVSWYQQALGQGPQFIFQYYREEENGRGNFPPRFSGLQFPNYSSELNVNALELDDSALYLCASSHLRQTNYGYTFGSGTRLTVV.

The chain is built from TRBV7-9 and TRBJ2-3, with TRBD1 identical over 9 bases. This CDR3 region has 15 residues. Germline loops: CDR1 SEHNR, CDR2 FQNEAQ (reference sequence). The V gene end was trimmed by 1 base and the J gene end by 3 bases; junction bases not matched to a gene: 2. CDR3 loop: CASSLGDRVTDTQYF. The CDR3 DNA is TGTGCCAGCAGCTTAGGGGACAGGGTAACAGATACGCAGTATTTT.

The chain recombines TRBV27 with TRBJ1-1; D not certain. Between the trimmed V and J ends, which lost 4 bases and 6 bases, there was a span of 12 bases. The CDR3 contains 13 residues. The V gene's germline CDR1 is MNHEY and CDR2 SMNVEV (reference sequence). In DNA, the CDR3 is TGTGCCAGCAGTTCCCACATATTTTCTGAAGCTTTCTTT. Protein: CASSSHIFSEAFF.

The V and J genes are TRBV7-2 and TRBJ1-1; no definite D call. CDR3 length equals 14 residues. V gave up 5 bases and J gave up 0 bases, with 10 bases separating them. The germline V gene encodes CDR1 SGHTA and CDR2 FQGNSA. The CDR3 protein is CASSLEGLNTEAFF. The CDR3 coding sequence is TGTGCCAGCAGCCTGGAGGGTTTGAACACTGAAGCTTTCTTT.

The rearrangement links TRBV4-1 to TRBJ1-5; 7 nucleotides line up with TRBD1. Germline-derived CDR1 and CDR2 are MGHRA and YSYEKL. This CDR3 comprises 15 residues. Unmatched junction bases numbered 5, after V lost 0 bases and J lost 6 bases. The CDR3 sequence is CASSQETGVFQPQHF. The DNA for the CDR3 is TGCGCCAGCAGCCAAGAAACAGGGGTTTTTCAGCCCCAGCATTTT.

This clone came up a few times. The chain has TRBV18 and TRBJ2-2; D gene unclear. The CDR3 totals 14 residues. Germline V lookup: CDR1 KGHSH, CDR2 LQKENI. Trimming pared 3 bases from V and 4 bases from J, leaving 9 bases between. The CDR3 protein is CASSPYSPTGELFF. The CDR3 DNA is TGTGCCAGCTCACCTTACAGTCCCACCGGGGAGCTGTTTTTT.

This chain links TRBV5-1 with TRBJ1-2; D not resolved. V was pared by 0 bases and J by 1 base, with 13 bases between. CDR1 is SGHRS, CDR2 YFSETQ, per germline. This CDR3 region has 16 residues. The CDR3: CASSLADGAFNYGYTF. The CDR3 DNA reads as TGCGCCAGCAGCTTGGCCGATGGTGCATTTAACTATGGCTACACCTTC.

V and J are TRBV6-6 and TRBJ1-4; tentatively, D is TRBD1 (6 bases). The CDR3 sequence is 14 residues long. Germline lookup yields CDR1 MNHNY and CDR2 SVGAGI (reference sequence). Trimming cost V 7 bases and J 1 base, with 10 bases left between them. The CDR3 loop is CASNHRETNEKLFF. The CDR3 nucleotides are TGTGCCAGCAACCACAGGGAAACTAATGAAAAACTGTTTTTT.

V gene TRBV6-5 combines with J gene TRBJ2-2; D might be TRBD2 (6 bases). V was shortened by 7 bases and J by 1 base, with 10 bases between the two germline ends. The CDR3 runs 14 residues. CDR1 and CDR2 from the germline V gene are MNHEY and SVGAGI. DNA for the CDR3: TGTGCCAGCAAAAACGGGGGGAACACCGGGGAGCTGTTTTTT. Its protein is CASKNGGNTGELFF.

This clone showed up just once. The genes are TRBV4-1 and TRBJ1-2, with D possibly matching TRBD1 (6 bases). The CDR3 has 14 residues. The V end lost 1 base, the J end lost 5 bases, and 11 bases lay between the germline ends. Per germline, CDR1 MGHRA and CDR2 YSYEKL. In nucleotides, the CDR3 is TGCGCCAGCAGCCAAGGGGGGGCCCGGTATGGCTACACCTTC. Protein: CASSQGGARYGYTF.